Below are 10 T cell receptor beta chains sequenced from a single sample in a study of CD4+ T cells in melanoma. Assay used: immunoSEQ multiplex PCR; TCRdb lists only in-frame clones, some missing. The sample consists of 110,000 to 150,000 clones, around 90% of them appearing once. These receptors originate from a human donor with melanoma.

The chain recombines TRBV6-1 with TRBJ1-4; possibly TRBD1 for D (5 bases). Germline CDR1 MNHNS, CDR2 SASEGT. The germline V and J ends were trimmed by 4 bases and 8 bases, with 11 bases remaining between them. The CDR3 is made up of 13 amino acids. The CDR3 is CASSVTWGEKLFF. For the CDR3, the DNA is TGTGCCAGCAGTGTTACCTGGGGGGAAAAACTGTTTTTT.

This sequence joins TRBV7-3 and TRBJ2-1; D is undetermined. The CDR3 is 15 residues long. The V gene's germline CDR1 is SGHTA and CDR2 FQGTGA. V was cut by 3 bases and J by 8 bases, with 17 bases left in between. In DNA form, the CDR3 reads TGTGCCAGCAGCTTGATAACGGGCCCTATCGATGAGCAGTTCTTC. Translation gives CASSLITGPIDEQFF.

The V call is TRBV7-9, the J call TRBJ1-2, with TRBD1 matching over 7 bases. The germline CDR1 and CDR2 sequences are SEHNR and FQNEAQ (reference sequence). The V and J ends lost 2 bases and 6 bases, in that order; junction bases with no gene match: 3. The CDR3 contains 13 residues. CDR3 bases: TGTGCCAGCAGCTTACAAGGGGGCGATGGCTACACCTTC. This translates into CASSLQGGDGYTF.

The V and J genes are TRBV30 and TRBJ2-5; the D gene is possibly TRBD1 (5 bases). The CDR3 length is 14 residues. The V and J ends lost 8 bases and 4 bases respectively, with 20 bases between them. Germline V gives CDR1 GTSNPN, CDR2 SVGIG (reference sequence). The CDR3 nucleotides are TGTGCCACGACTGTTAGGGGTAGGGTAGAGACCCAGTACTTC. Residues: CATTVRGRVETQYF.

V and J are TRBV11-2 and TRBJ2-3; 9 bases agree with TRBD2. The germline V gene encodes CDR1 SGHAT and CDR2 FQNNGV. This CDR3 is built from 16 residues. After removal of 5 bases from V and 0 bases from J, the junction contained 6 bases not matched to a gene. The CDR3 DNA reads as TGTGCCAGCAGCGTATCTAGCGGGACTAGCACAGATACGCAGTATTTT. Encoded protein: CASSVSSGTSTDTQYF. Filled out from reference TRBV11-2 and TRBJ2-3, the complete variable domain reads EAGVAQSPRYKIIEKRQSVAFWCNPISGHATLYWYQQILGQGPKLLIQFQNNGVVDDSQLPKDRFSAERLKGVDSTLKIQPAKLEDSAVYLCASSVSSGTSTDTQYFGPGTRLTVL.

V gene TRBV18 combines with J gene TRBJ1-1, with a weak D call TRBD1 (5 bases). This CDR3 comprises 16 residues. The germline V gene has CDR1 KGHSH and CDR2 LQKENI. Trimming took off 3 bases at V and 2 bases at J, with 16 bases between the two ends. The chain's CDR3 is CASSPLSGGLNTEAFF. CDR3 DNA sequence: TGTGCCAGCTCACCTCTATCCGGGGGTTTAAACACTGAAGCTTTCTTT.

This sequence joins TRBV27 and TRBJ2-3; tentative D call: TRBD2 (6 bases). CDR3 size: 19 residues. V was clipped by 1 base and J by 3 bases, with 23 bases between them. Germline assignment: CDR1 MNHEY and CDR2 SMNVEV (reference sequence). CDR3 bases: TGTGCCAGCAGTTTATTGGGGGAAGTAGGAGGTGGGAGGACAGATACGCAGTATTTT. Translation gives CASSLLGEVGGGRTDTQYF.

The gene calls are TRBV9 and TRBJ1-1, with D possibly matching TRBD1 (5 bases). The CDR3 has 15 residues. The V gene lost 3 bases and the J gene lost 3 bases, with 15 bases spanning the gap. Germline CDR1 reads SGDLS; CDR2 reads YYNGEE. The CDR3 region is CASSDRSGTHTEAFF. CDR3 DNA sequence: TGTGCCAGCAGCGATAGGTCCGGGACCCACACTGAAGCTTTCTTT. The full variable domain, its missing parts supplied by reference TRBV9 and TRBJ1-1, is DSGVTQTPKHLITATGQRVTLRCSPRSGDLSVYWYQQSLDQGLQFLIQYYNGEERAKGNILERFSAQQFPDLHSELNLSSLELGDSALYFCASSDRSGTHTEAFFGQGTRLTVV.

This clone appeared once. The V gene is TRBV5-1, the J gene TRBJ2-2; 7 positions match TRBD1. Per the germline V gene, CDR1 is SGHRS and CDR2 is YFSETQ. The CDR3 contains 14 residues. The V gene end was trimmed by 4 bases and the J gene end by 1 base; junction bases not matched to a gene: 1. The CDR3 DNA sequence: TGCGCCAGCAGCCGGACAGGGAACACCGGGGAGCTGTTTTTT. The encoded protein is CASSRTGNTGELFF.

J is TRBJ1-6 and V is TRBV7-9; perhaps TRBD1 as D (6 bases). The CDR3 runs 16 residues. Germline CDR1 reads SEHNR; CDR2 reads FQNEAQ (reference sequence). V was pared by 7 bases and J by 1 base, with 14 bases between. CDR3 loop: CASIQTGSSYNSPLHF. The CDR3 DNA follows: TGTGCCAGCATCCAAACAGGGTCGTCCTATAATTCACCCCTCCACTTT.